A selection of T cell receptor beta chains follows, all from one sample in a study of Ad26.COV2.S vaccination and SARS-CoV-2 variants. The data were produced by immunoSEQ multiplex PCR, yet TCRdb's version contains in-frame clones alone and is incomplete. The table has roughly 380,000 clones, approximately 81% seen once. The material sequenced was peripheral blood, taken in a trial of Ad26.COV2.S vaccine versus placebo. The source of these receptors is a person aged 18 to 59 who received the Ad26.COV2.S COVID-19 vaccine or a placebo. Both conserved end residues are part of each CDR3. D genes are given only for firm matches. Not all rows give a size; the values are once, few, many and, for expanded clones, a class.

d_gene	abundance	v_gene	j_gene	CDR3aa	CDR3nt
TRBD1	.	TRBV19	TRBJ2-3	CASRENRGGTDTQYF	TGTGCCAGTAGAGAAAACAGGGGTGGGACAGATACGCAGTATTTT
.	.	TRBV7-2	TRBJ1-3	CASRRETGNTIYF	TGTGCCAGCCGCAGGGAGACTGGAAACACCATATATTTT
TRBD2	.	TRBV7-2	TRBJ2-2	CASSQGTTSGELFF	TGTGCCAGCAGCCAAGGGACTACCTCCGGGGAGCTGTTTTTT
TRBD2	.	TRBV19	TRBJ2-1	CASSRVWETSFYEQFF	TGTGCCAGTAGCAGGGTTTGGGAGACTAGCTTCTATGAGCAGTTCTTC
.	.	TRBV25-1	TRBJ1-5	CASSEEGGSGQPQHF	TGTGCCAGCAGTGAAGAGGGGGGGTCCGGGCAGCCCCAGCATTTT
TRBD1	many	TRBV12-3/TRBV12-4	TRBJ1-1	CASSLTGVTEAFF	TGTGCCAGCAGTTTGACAGGGGTCACTGAAGCTTTCTTT
.	.	TRBV27	TRBJ1-1	CASSLGGPRGPAFF	TGTGCCAGCAGTTTGGGGGGTCCGAGAGGCCCAGCTTTCTTT
TRBD2	.	TRBV4-3	TRBJ2-1	CASSPPGLAVNEQFF	TGCGCCAGCAGCCCACCGGGACTAGCTGTGAATGAGCAGTTCTTC
.	.	TRBV9	TRBJ1-2	CASSVEGRHDYGYTF	TGTGCCAGCAGCGTAGAGGGGAGACACGACTATGGCTACACCTTC
TRBD1	.	TRBV6-2/TRBV6-3	TRBJ1-2	CASSWDSLSGHYTF	TGTGCCAGCAGTTGGGACAGCTTATCTGGGCACTACACCTTC
.	.	TRBV24-1	TRBJ2-3	CATSDLGLDRDTQYF	TGTGCCACCAGTGATTTGGGCTTAGACAGGGATACGCAGTATTTT
TRBD1	.	TRBV9	TRBJ2-7	CASSVGGTGGEQYF	TGTGCCAGCAGCGTAGGAGGGACAGGGGGCGAGCAGTACTTC
TRBD1	.	TRBV2	TRBJ1-5	CASRRQGASQPQHF	TGTGCCAGCAGGCGTCAGGGGGCGTCTCAGCCCCAGCATTTT
.	.	TRBV5-1	TRBJ1-1	CASSKAGTLNTEAFF	TGCGCCAGCAGCAAGGCAGGAACATTGAACACTGAAGCTTTCTTT
TRBD1	.	TRBV6-5	TRBJ1-5	CASRAGTGNQPQHF	TGTGCCAGCAGGGCCGGGACAGGCAATCAGCCCCAGCATTTT
.	.	TRBV7-8	TRBJ2-6	CASSLVVGANVLTF	TGTGCCAGCAGCTTAGTTGTTGGGGCCAACGTCCTGACTTTC
.	.	TRBV6-2/TRBV6-3	TRBJ2-5	CASSTDRYQETQYF	TGTGCCAGCAGCACAGACAGGTACCAAGAGACCCAGTACTTC
.	.	TRBV7-2	TRBJ2-7	CASSLVGAYEQYF	TGTGCCAGCAGCTTAGTGGGCGCCTACGAGCAGTACTTC
.	few	TRBV15	TRBJ2-3	CATSRERDSFSTDTQYF	TGTGCCACCAGCAGAGAAAGAGACAGCTTTAGCACAGATACGCAGTATTTT
.	.	TRBV7-6	TRBJ1-4	CASSLVGDPREKLFF	TGTGCCAGCAGCTTAGTCGGGGACCCTAGGGAAAAACTGTTTTTT
TRBD2	.	TRBV10-3	TRBJ2-3	CAISESIRTSGDTDTQYF	TGTGCCATCAGTGAGTCGATTCGGACTAGCGGGGACACAGATACGCAGTATTTT
.	.	TRBV6-5	TRBJ2-3	CASSIGADTQYF	TGTGCCAGCTCAATCGGAGCAGATACGCAGTATTTT
.	.	TRBV3-1/TRBV3-2	TRBJ2-3	CASSLNRGSSTDTQYF	TGTGCCAGCAGCCTAAACCGGGGATCTAGCACAGATACGCAGTATTTT
.	.	TRBV3-1/TRBV3-2	TRBJ1-6	CASSQAGQYNSPLHF	TGTGCCAGCAGCCAAGCAGGACAGTATAATTCACCCCTCCACTTT
.	.	TRBV7-2	TRBJ2-1	CASSLDSYNEQFF	TGTGCCAGCAGCTTGGACTCTTACAATGAGCAGTTCTTC
TRBD2	.	TRBV2	TRBJ2-2	CASKGRGRNTGELFF	TGTGCCAGCAAGGGGAGGGGCAGGAACACCGGGGAGCTGTTTTTT
TRBD2	.	TRBV4-3	TRBJ2-1	CASSQDLGEGLNEQFF	TGCGCCAGCAGCCAAGATTTGGGGGAGGGCCTCAATGAGCAGTTCTTC
TRBD2	.	TRBV2	TRBJ2-4	CASSGTLAVAGWKNIQYF	TGTGCCAGCAGCGGAACCCTCGCGGTAGCGGGGTGGAAAAACATTCAGTACTTC